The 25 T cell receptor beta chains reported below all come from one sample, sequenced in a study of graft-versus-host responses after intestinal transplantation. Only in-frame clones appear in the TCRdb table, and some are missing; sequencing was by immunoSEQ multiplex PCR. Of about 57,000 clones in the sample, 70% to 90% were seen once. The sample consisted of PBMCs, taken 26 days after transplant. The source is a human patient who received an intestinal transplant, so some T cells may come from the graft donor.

The CDR3 DNA sequence: TGTGCCAGCAGCTCGGGACTGGGAGAAGAGACCCAGTACTTC. It specifies CASSSGLGEETQYF. The chain recombines TRBV6-5 with TRBJ2-5; maybe TRBD2 (6 bases). The germline V and J ends were trimmed by 6 bases and 3 bases, with 14 bases remaining between them. The CDR3 is made up of 14 amino acids. Germline CDR1 MNHEY, CDR2 SVGAGI.

CDR3 amino acids: CASSLSDRGRNGYTF. CDR3 DNA sequence: TGTGCCAGCAGTTTATCGGACAGGGGAAGGAATGGCTACACCTTC. The chain couples TRBV28 to TRBJ1-2, with 9 bases aligning to TRBD1. Trimming took 1 base from V and 6 from J; bases not matched to a gene: 6. CDR1 is MDHEN, CDR2 SYDVKM, per germline. The CDR3 has 15 residues.

The DNA for the CDR3 is TGTGCCAGCAGCCCAGGACAGGGCACTGAAGCTTTCTTT. Its protein product is CASSPGQGTEAFF. The rearrangement links TRBV13 to TRBJ1-1; TRBD1 matches 8 bases. Trimming took 5 bases from V and 4 from J; bases not matched to a gene: 3. This CDR3 comprises 13 residues. CDR1 and CDR2 from the germline V gene are PRHDT and FYEKMQ (reference sequence).

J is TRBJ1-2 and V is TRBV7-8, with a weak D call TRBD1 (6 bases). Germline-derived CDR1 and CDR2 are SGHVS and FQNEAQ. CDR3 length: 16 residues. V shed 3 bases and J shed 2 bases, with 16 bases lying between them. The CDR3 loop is CASSLNTGQFNYGYTF. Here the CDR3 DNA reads TGTGCCAGCAGCTTGAACACAGGACAGTTCAACTATGGCTACACCTTC.

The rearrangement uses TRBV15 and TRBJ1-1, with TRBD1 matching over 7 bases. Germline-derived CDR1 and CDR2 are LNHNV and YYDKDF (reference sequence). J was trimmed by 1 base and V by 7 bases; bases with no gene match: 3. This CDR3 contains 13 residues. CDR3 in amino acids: CATIGTENTEAFF. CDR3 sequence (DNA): TGTGCCACCATAGGGACAGAGAACACTGAAGCTTTCTTT. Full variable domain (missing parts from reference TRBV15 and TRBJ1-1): DAMVIQNPRYQVTQFGKPVTLSCSQTLNHNVMYWYQQKSSQAPKLLFHYYDKDFNNEADTPDNFQSRRPNTSFCFLDIRSPGLGDTAMYLCATIGTENTEAFFGQGTRLTVV.

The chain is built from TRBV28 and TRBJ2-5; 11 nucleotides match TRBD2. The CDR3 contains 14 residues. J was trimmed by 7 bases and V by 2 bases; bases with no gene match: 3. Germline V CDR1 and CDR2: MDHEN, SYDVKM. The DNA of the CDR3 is TGTGCCAGCAGTTTAGGACTAGCGGGTAGGACCCAGTACTTC. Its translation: CASSLGLAGRTQYF.

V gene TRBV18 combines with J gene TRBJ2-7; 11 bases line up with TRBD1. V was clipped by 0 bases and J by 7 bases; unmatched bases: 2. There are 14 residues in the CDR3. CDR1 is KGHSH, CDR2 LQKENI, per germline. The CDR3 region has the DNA TGTGCCAGCTCACCACCGGGGACAGGGGGAGAGCAGTACGTC. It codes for CASSPPGTGGEQYV.

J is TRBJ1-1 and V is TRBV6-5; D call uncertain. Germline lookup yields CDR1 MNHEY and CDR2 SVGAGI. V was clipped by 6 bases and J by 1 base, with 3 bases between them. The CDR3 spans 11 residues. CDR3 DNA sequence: TGTGCCAGCAGACAGAACACTGAAGCTTTCTTT. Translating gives CASRQNTEAFF.

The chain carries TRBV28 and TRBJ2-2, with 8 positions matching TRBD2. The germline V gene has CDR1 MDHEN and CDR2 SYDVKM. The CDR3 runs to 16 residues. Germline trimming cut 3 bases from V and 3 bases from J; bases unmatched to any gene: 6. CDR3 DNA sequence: TGTGCCAGCAGTTTTAGTGACGGGGGGGACACCGGGGAGCTGTTTTTT. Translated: CASSFSDGGDTGELFF.

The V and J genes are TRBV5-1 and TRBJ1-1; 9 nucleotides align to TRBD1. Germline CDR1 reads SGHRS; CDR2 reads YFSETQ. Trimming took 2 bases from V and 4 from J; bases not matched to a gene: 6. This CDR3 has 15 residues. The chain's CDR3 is CASSLQGARGTEAFF. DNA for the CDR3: TGCGCCAGCAGCTTACAGGGGGCGCGAGGCACTGAAGCTTTCTTT.

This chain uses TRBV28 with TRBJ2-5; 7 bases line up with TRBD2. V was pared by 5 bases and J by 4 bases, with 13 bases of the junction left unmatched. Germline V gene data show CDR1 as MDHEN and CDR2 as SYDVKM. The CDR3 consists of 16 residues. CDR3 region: CASSKRDGGFVETQYF. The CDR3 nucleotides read TGTGCCAGCAGTAAGCGGGACGGTGGATTTGTAGAGACCCAGTACTTC.

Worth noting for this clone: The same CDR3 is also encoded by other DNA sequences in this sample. Here the CDR3 reads CASSLASGGAYNEQFF. CDR3 coding DNA: TGTGCCAGCAGTTTAGCCAGCGGGGGGGCCTACAATGAGCAGTTCTTC. J is TRBJ2-1 and V is TRBV27; 10 bases fit TRBD2. V was pared by 2 bases and J by 2 bases, with 3 bases of the junction left unmatched. Germline values: CDR1 MNHEY, CDR2 SMNVEV (reference sequence). The CDR3 extends over 16 amino acids.

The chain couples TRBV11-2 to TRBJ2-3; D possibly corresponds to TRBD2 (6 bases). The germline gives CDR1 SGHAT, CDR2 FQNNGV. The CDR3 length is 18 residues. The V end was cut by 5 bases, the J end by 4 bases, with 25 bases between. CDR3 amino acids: CASSAREFGGDFSDTQYF. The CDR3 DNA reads TGTGCCAGCAGCGCTCGGGAATTTGGAGGGGACTTCTCAGATACGCAGTATTTT.

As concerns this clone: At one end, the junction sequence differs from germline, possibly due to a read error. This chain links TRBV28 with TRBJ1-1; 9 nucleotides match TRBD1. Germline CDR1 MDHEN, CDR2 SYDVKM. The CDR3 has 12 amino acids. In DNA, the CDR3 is TGTGCCAGCAGTTTGTTATCCGGGACAGGGATGTTT. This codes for CASSLLSGTGMF.

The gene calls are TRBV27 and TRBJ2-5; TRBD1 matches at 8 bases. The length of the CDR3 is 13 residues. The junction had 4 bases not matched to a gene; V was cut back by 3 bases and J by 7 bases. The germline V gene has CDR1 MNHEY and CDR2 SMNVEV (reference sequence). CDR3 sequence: CASSFDRGGTQYF. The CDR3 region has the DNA TGTGCCAGCAGTTTTGACAGGGGAGGGACCCAGTACTTC.

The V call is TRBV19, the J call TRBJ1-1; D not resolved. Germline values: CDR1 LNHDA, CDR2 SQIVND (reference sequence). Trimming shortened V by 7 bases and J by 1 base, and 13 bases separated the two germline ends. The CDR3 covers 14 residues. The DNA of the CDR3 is TGTGCCAGTACCATCGCAGGCCCGAACACTGAAGCTTTCTTT. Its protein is CASTIAGPNTEAFF.

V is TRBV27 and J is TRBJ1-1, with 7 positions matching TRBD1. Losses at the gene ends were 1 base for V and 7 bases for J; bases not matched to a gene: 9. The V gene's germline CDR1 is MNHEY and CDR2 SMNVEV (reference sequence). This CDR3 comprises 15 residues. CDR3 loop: CASSLYLGGAGEAFF. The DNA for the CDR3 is TGTGCCAGCAGTTTATATCTAGGGGGCGCCGGTGAAGCTTTCTTT.

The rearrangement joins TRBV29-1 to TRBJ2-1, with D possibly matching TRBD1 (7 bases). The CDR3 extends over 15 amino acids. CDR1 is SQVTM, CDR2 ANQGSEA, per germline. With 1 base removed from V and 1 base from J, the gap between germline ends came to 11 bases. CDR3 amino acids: CSVEVAGGSYNEQFF. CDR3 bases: TGCAGCGTTGAAGTGGCAGGGGGGTCCTACAATGAGCAGTTCTTC.

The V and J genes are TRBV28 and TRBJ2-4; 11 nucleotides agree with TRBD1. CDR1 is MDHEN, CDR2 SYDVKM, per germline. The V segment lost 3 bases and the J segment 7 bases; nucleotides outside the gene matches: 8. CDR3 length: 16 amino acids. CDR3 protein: CASSFSDRGLKNIQYF. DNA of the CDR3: TGTGCCAGCAGTTTCTCGGACAGGGGGCTCAAGAACATTCAGTACTTC.

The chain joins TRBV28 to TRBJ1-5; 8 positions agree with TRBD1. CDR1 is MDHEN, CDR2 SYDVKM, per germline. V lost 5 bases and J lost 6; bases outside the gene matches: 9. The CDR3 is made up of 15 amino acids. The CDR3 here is CASSPDRGAGQPQHF. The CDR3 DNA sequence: TGTGCCAGCAGTCCAGACAGGGGCGCCGGTCAGCCCCAGCATTTT.

The CDR3 sequence: CASYSGDYTGELFF. The DNA of the CDR3 is TGTGCCAGCTACAGTGGGGACTACACCGGGGAGCTGTTTTTT. The chain couples TRBV18 to TRBJ2-2; tentatively, D is TRBD2 (6 bases). Germline-derived CDR1 and CDR2 are KGHSH and LQKENI. The V gene lost 7 bases and the J gene lost 3 bases, with 12 bases spanning the gap. The length of the CDR3 is 14 residues.

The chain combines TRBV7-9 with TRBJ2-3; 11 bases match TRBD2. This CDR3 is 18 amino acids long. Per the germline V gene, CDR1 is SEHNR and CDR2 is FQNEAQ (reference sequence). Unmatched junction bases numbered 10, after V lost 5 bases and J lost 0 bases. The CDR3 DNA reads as TGTGCCAGCAGCCAAGGACTAGCGGGCCACCTTAGCACAGATACGCAGTATTTT. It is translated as CASSQGLAGHLSTDTQYF.

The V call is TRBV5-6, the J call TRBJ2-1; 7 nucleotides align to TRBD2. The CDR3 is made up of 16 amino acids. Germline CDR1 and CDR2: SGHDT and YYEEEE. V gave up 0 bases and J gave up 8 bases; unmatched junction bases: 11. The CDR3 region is CASSLGASGGSDEQFF. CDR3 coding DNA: TGTGCCAGCAGCTTGGGGGCTAGCGGAGGTAGCGATGAGCAGTTCTTC.

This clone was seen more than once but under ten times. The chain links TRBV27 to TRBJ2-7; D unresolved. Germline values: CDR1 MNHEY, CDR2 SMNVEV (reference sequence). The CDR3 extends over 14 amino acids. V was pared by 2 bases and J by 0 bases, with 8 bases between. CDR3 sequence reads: CASSLKASSYEQYF. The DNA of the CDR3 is TGTGCCAGCAGTTTAAAAGCTAGCTCCTACGAGCAGTACTTC.

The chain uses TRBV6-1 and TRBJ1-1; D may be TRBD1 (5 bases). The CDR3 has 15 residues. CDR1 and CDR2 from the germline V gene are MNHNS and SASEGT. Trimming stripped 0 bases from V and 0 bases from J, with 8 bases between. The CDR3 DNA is TGTGCCAGCAGTGAAGCGGGGGGATTGAACACTGAAGCTTTCTTT. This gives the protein CASSEAGGLNTEAFF.